This T cell receptor beta chain emerged from a study of spatial heterogeneity in lung cancer. Study as a whole: Alpha-chain sequences were consistently detected less often than beta-chain sequences. General study findings and limits: Intratumoral expanded alpha and beta TCR counts were found to track tumor mutation counts.

Time point in this sample: sample taken at primary tumor resection. The donor population consisted of approximately 70 patients with untreated, early-stage non-small cell lung cancer. The CDR3 runs 16 residues. The germline CDR1 and CDR2 sequences are DFQATT and SNEGSKA (reference sequence). V was clipped by 2 bases and J by 4 bases, with 15 bases between them. Each TCR cDNA molecule carried a unique molecular identifier. TCRdb reanalysed the 5' RACE reads using MiXCR and keeps one entry per CDR3 protein. There are several thousand distinct CDR3 sequences in the sample; around 7% occur only once, and over 6.5% lies in the top ten. This clonotype is judged medium-sized. Its antigen is unidentified.

This TCR derives from a male donor with early-stage non-small cell lung cancer. Sample: lung tumor tissue, taken at surgery. The chain carries TRBV20-1 and TRBJ2-6; no clear D gene. The chain's CDR3 is CSARSGVNLGANVLTF. The CDR3 DNA follows: TGCAGTGCTAGAAGTGGGGTTAACCTCGGGGCCAACGTCCTGACTTTC.